This passage covers 6 T cell receptor beta chains from one sample sequenced in a study of TIL therapy for anti-PD-1-resistant metastatic lung cancer. The libraries were made with immunoSEQ v3. Clones were sequenced by immunoSEQ multiplex PCR, and TCRdb holds only the in-frame ones, with some missing. In the table there are over 15,000 clones, 75% to 80% of which are singletons. As for time point: pre-treatment sample, taken before nivolumab and TIL therapy. Sequenced material: blood, taken at baseline. These TCRs come from a person aged 25-79 years with non-small cell lung cancer.

This chain connects TRBV6-2 or TRBV6-3 to TRBJ2-1, with D unresolved. Germline assignment: CDR1 MNHEY and CDR2 SVGEGT. This CDR3 is built from 17 residues. V lost 5 bases, J lost 7 bases, and 24 bases lay in between. The DNA of the CDR3 is TGTGCCAGCAGTCTTCCGGGTAGCCACGCGACAAGGAATGAGCAGTTCTTC. Translating gives CASSLPGSHATRNEQFF.

The chain is built from TRBV19 and TRBJ2-7, with TRBD1 identical over 10 bases. Per the germline V gene, CDR1 is LNHDA and CDR2 is SQIVND (reference sequence). The CDR3 spans 15 residues. With V trimmed by 5 bases and J by 2 bases, 6 bases remained unmatched. In nucleotides, the CDR3 is TGTGCCAGTAGTGCCGGGACAGGGGCAGCCTACGAGCAGTACTTC. It is translated as CASSAGTGAAYEQYF. The whole variable domain, filled in from reference TRBV19 and TRBJ2-7, reads DGGITQSPKYLFRKEGQNVTLSCEQNLNHDAMYWYRQDPGQGLRLIYYSQIVNDFQKGDIAEGYSVSREKKESFPLTVTSAQKNPTAFYLCASSAGTGAAYEQYFGPGTRLTVT.

The J gene is TRBJ1-6, the V gene TRBV19; D gene unclear. Germline V gene sequence: CDR1 LNHDA, CDR2 SQIVND (reference sequence). The CDR3 sequence is 15 residues long. Trimming stripped 5 bases from V and 7 bases from J, with 15 bases between. The CDR3 nucleotides are TGTGCCAGTAGTCCAGGACGGACTTCCAATTCACCCCTCCACTTT. Protein: CASSPGRTSNSPLHF.

J is TRBJ2-1 and V is TRBV27; 14 bases align to TRBD2. CDR3 size: 16 residues. The V and J ends lost 7 bases and 5 bases, in that order; junction bases with no gene match: 7. Per the germline V gene, CDR1 is MNHEY and CDR2 is SMNVEV (reference sequence). CDR3 nucleotide sequence: TGTGCCAGCAACCCGGGACTAGCGGGGGTTGACAATGAGCAGTTCTTC. This codes for CASNPGLAGVDNEQFF.

The chain carries TRBV2 and TRBJ2-7; 12 positions match TRBD2. This CDR3 is 15 amino acids long. The V and J ends lost 6 bases and 5 bases, in that order; junction bases with no gene match: 8. Looked up from germline, CDR1 is SNHLY and CDR2 is FYNNEI. The CDR3, as DNA: TGTGCCAGCAGCTATCTAGCGGGAGGGGTGAACGAGCAGTACTTC. Translating it yields CASSYLAGGVNEQYF.

V is TRBV11-1 and J is TRBJ2-3, with D perhaps TRBD1 (5 bases). V was clipped by 0 bases and J by 8 bases, with 9 bases between them. Looked up from germline, CDR1 is SGHAT and CDR2 is FQDESV (reference sequence). The CDR3 loop spans 13 amino acids. The CDR3 nucleotides read TGTGCCAGCAGCTTAGCCAGGGCCGCTACGCAGTATTTT. This gives the protein CASSLARAATQYF.